Following are 15 T cell receptor beta chains from one sample sequenced in a study of T cell repertoires in cytomegalovirus infection. TCRdb reanalysed the reads using MiXCR and keeps one entry per CDR3 protein. The table records about 250,000 distinct CDR3 sequences, around 15% of them present only once. The sequenced material came from CD8+ T cells from PBMCs. The source is a human donor in good health (CMV status not recorded). Some clones in this sample may be carry-over from other donors' samples.

This chain links TRBV5-1 with TRBJ1-6; tentative D call: TRBD1 (5 bases). The CDR3 length is 17 residues. V was trimmed by 2 bases and J by 7 bases, leaving 19 bases between them. Germline V gene data show CDR1 as SGHRS and CDR2 as YFSETQ. The chain's CDR3 is CASSLTSMGEENSPLHF. In nucleotides, the CDR3 is TGCGCCAGCAGCTTAACTTCTATGGGGGAGGAAAATTCACCCCTCCACTTT.

This clonotype was picked up a small number of times. The rearrangement joins TRBV6-2 or TRBV6-3 to TRBJ2-2; 7 nucleotides match TRBD1. Per germline, CDR1 MNHEY and CDR2 SVGEGT. The CDR3 is made up of 16 amino acids. V lost 6 bases, J lost 1 base, and 8 bases stayed unmatched. The CDR3 loop reads CASSPGTEKNTGELFF. CDR3 in DNA: TGTGCCAGCAGCCCCGGGACAGAGAAGAACACCGGGGAGCTGTTTTTT.

This rearrangement joins TRBV6-6 to TRBJ1-4; 9 bases are shared with TRBD1. CDR1 and CDR2 from the germline V gene are MNHNY and SVGAGI (reference sequence). The CDR3 is 15 amino acids. V gave up 0 bases and J gave up 6 bases; unmatched junction bases: 2. This chain's CDR3 is CASSYSTGGHEKLFF. In DNA form, the CDR3 reads TGTGCCAGCAGTTACTCGACAGGGGGACATGAAAAACTGTTTTTT.

The V and J genes are TRBV2 and TRBJ2-2; D is possibly TRBD2 (6 bases). V was trimmed by 4 bases and J by 1 base, leaving 22 bases between them. The germline V gene encodes CDR1 SNHLY and CDR2 FYNNEI. The CDR3 has 19 amino acids. The CDR3 region has the DNA TGTGCCAGCAGTGGGGTGCATGAGAAGGGGCGGGGGAACACCGGGGAGCTGTTTTTT. Translating it yields CASSGVHEKGRGNTGELFF.

The table lists this clonotype with many counts. The chain combines TRBV7-6 with TRBJ1-2; D is ambiguous. The CDR3 is 13 residues long. CDR1 and CDR2 (germline): SGHVS, FNYEAQ. V was cut by 0 bases and J by 10 bases, with 12 bases left in between. CDR3 region: CASSLAGWGNYTF. CDR3 nucleotide sequence: TGTGCCAGCAGCTTAGCGGGGTGGGGAAACTACACCTTC.

This clonotype was found many times. V gene TRBV4-2 combines with J gene TRBJ1-5; the D is unclear. Deletions cut 5 bases from V and 1 base from J, with 9 bases between. The CDR3 runs 14 residues. In germline, CDR1 is LGHNA, CDR2 YNFKEQ. CDR3 in amino acids: CASSVAFSNQPQHF. Written as DNA, the CDR3 is TGTGCCAGCAGCGTAGCCTTCAGCAATCAGCCCCAGCATTTT.

The sample holds many counts of this clonotype. At one end the junction does not follow the germline gene, possibly because of a read error. The CDR3 nucleotides read TGCAGTGCCAGAGACACCGGGACAGGGGTCAATGAGCAGTTCTTC. Encoded protein: CSARDTGTGVNEQFF. The chain uses TRBV20-1 and TRBJ2-1; 10 bases align to TRBD1. The CDR3 is made up of 15 amino acids. CDR1 DFQATT and CDR2 SNEGSKA come from the germline V gene (reference sequence).

This clonotype was seen repeatedly, ten times or more. The chain combines TRBV7-6 with TRBJ1-1, with D perhaps TRBD1 (6 bases). With 1 base removed from V and 6 bases from J, the gap between germline ends came to 18 bases. This CDR3 has 16 amino acids. CDR1 is SGHVS and CDR2 is FNYEAQ in the germline V gene. CDR3: CASSLGRGRPDAEAFF. In DNA form, the CDR3 reads TGTGCCAGCAGCTTAGGCAGGGGCCGTCCCGACGCTGAAGCTTTCTTT.

The chain uses TRBV28 and TRBJ2-7, with 9 nucleotides matching TRBD1. CDR3 length: 16 residues. With 7 bases clipped from V and 0 bases from J, the junction kept 10 bases outside the gene matches. Germline-derived CDR1 and CDR2 are MDHEN and SYDVKM. The CDR3 DNA is TGTGCCAGCACCTCGGGCCGGGACAGGGCCTCCTACGAGCAGTACTTC. It codes for CASTSGRDRASYEQYF.

The V and J genes are TRBV25-1 and TRBJ2-3; possible D gene TRBD1, 5 bases. Trimming removed 1 base at V and 8 bases at J, with 19 bases between. The CDR3 runs 16 residues. The germline gives CDR1 MGHDK, CDR2 SYGVNS. The CDR3 nucleotides are TGTGCCAGCAGTGAATTTTTTTCGATAGGGGCAGGTACGCAGTATTTT. It encodes CASSEFFSIGAGTQYF.

There are a few counts of this clonotype. The rearrangement links TRBV20-1 to TRBJ2-5; TRBD1 is a possible D gene (5 bases). Per the germline V gene, CDR1 is DFQATT and CDR2 is SNEGSKA (reference sequence). This CDR3 contains 15 residues. V lost 6 bases to trimming and J lost 0 bases, with 17 bases between them. CDR3 DNA: TGCAGTGCCCGAGAGCCCGACAGACACCAAGAGACCCAGTACTTC. Translation gives CSAREPDRHQETQYF.

This clonotype was seen many times. The V call is TRBV2, the J call TRBJ2-7; D is unresolved. Germline-derived CDR1 and CDR2 are SNHLY and FYNNEI. This CDR3 is 13 amino acids long. V was clipped by 5 bases and J by 0 bases, with 8 bases between them. CDR3 region: CASSSASSYEQYF. CDR3 sequence (DNA): TGTGCCAGCAGTTCTGCTAGCTCCTACGAGCAGTACTTC.

This chain joins TRBV7-9 and TRBJ1-5; D is possibly TRBD1 (5 bases). The germline V and J ends were trimmed by 1 base and 7 bases, with 14 bases remaining between them. Germline V gene lookup returns CDR1 SEHNR and CDR2 FQNEAQ (reference sequence). CDR3 length: 15 residues. CDR3 sequence reads: CASSLEGRDGQPQHF. The CDR3, as DNA: TGTGCCAGCAGCTTAGAGGGCAGGGACGGACAGCCCCAGCATTTT.

The V and J genes are TRBV14 and TRBJ1-2; possibly TRBD1 for D (5 bases). V was pared by 4 bases and J by 2 bases, with 11 bases between. CDR1 and CDR2 from the germline V gene are SGHDN and FVKESK. There are 14 residues in the CDR3. The DNA for the CDR3 is TGTGCCAGCAGCCGGACGGGGGAAAACTATGGCTACACCTTC. Protein sequence: CASSRTGENYGYTF.

This clonotype was recorded many times. The V call is TRBV7-9, the J call TRBJ1-1; D gene unclear. Germline V gives CDR1 SEHNR, CDR2 FQNEAQ (reference sequence). The CDR3 has 15 amino acids. V was pared by 7 bases and J by 0 bases, with 15 bases between. CDR3 residues: CASMSPEVMNTEAFF. The CDR3, as DNA: TGTGCCAGCATGTCCCCCGAGGTTATGAACACTGAAGCTTTCTTT.